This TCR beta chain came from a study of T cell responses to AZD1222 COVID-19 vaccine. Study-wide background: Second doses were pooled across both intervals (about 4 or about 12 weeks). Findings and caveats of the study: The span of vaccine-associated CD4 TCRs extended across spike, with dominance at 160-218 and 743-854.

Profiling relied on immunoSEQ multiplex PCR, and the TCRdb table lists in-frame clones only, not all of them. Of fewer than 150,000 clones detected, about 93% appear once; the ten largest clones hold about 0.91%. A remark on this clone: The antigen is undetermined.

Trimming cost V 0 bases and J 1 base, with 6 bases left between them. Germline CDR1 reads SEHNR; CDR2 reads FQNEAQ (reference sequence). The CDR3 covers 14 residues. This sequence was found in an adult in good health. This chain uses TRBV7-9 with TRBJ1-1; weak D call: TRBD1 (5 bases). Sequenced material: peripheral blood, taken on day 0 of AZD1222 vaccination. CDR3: CASSLAGANTEAFF. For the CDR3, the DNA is TGTGCCAGCAGCTTAGCAGGGGCGAACACTGAAGCTTTCTTT.